This entry describes one T cell receptor (beta chain). Its antigen is unknown. Base qualities are not recorded, but no much larger clone differs from it by a single base. Inclusive of the bounding cysteine and phenylalanine, the CDR3 is 13 residues long. Just CDR3 DNA is preserved here, 39 bases in frame from base 1. The germline V gene supplies CDR1 MNHNS and CDR2 SASEGT. The data were taken from a study of T cell changes during pregnancy in multiple sclerosis (dated by TCRdb to about 2019). Regarding the complete study: Changes in the T cell repertoire over the course of pregnancy were examined in this study in women with multiple sclerosis.

The library came from the immunoSEQ multiplex PCR assay. This is the immuneACCESS table as TCRdb keeps it, with only in-frame sequences that have V and J called. A part of the clones is gone; compared with another copy, unresolved V genes explain less than half, and the rest is unexplained. Here the sample has about 75,000 clones; roughly 90% occur a single time. In total, the top ten clones hold roughly 1% of the sample. The starting material was peripheral blood, obtained in the first trimester of pregnancy. The TCR sequence derives from a female donor in good health, enrolled as a control in a pregnancy study. Recombination connected TRBV6-1 to TRBJ2-5; the D region possibly corresponds to TRBD1 (6 bases align). Near its end, the DNA agrees better with TRBJ2-7, so the J call may be wrong. CDR3 reads: CASSVNRAYEQYF. The nucleotide sequence reads as follows: TGTGCCAGCAGTGTAAACAGGGCCTACGAGCAGTACTTC.